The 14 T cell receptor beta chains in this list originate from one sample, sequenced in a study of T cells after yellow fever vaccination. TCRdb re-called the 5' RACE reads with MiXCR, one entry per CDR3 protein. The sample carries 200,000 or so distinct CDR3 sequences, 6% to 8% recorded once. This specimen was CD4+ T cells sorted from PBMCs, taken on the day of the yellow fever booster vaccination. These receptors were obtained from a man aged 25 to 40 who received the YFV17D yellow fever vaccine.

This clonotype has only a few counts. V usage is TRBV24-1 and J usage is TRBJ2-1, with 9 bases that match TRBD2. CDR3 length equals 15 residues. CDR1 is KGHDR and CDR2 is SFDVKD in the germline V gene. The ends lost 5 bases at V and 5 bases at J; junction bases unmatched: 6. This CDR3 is CATSGGLALDNEQFF. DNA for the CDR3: TGTGCCACCAGTGGGGGACTAGCACTAGACAATGAGCAGTTCTTC.

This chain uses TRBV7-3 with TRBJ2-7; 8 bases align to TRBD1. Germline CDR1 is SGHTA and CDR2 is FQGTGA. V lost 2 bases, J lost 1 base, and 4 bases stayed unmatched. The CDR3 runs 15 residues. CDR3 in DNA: TGTGCCAGCAGCTTATCCCAGGGGGCATCCTACGAGCAGTACTTC. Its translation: CASSLSQGASYEQYF.

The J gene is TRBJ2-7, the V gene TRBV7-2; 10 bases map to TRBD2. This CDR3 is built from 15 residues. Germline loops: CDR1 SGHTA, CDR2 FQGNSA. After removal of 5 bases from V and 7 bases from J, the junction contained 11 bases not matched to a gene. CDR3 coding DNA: TGTGCCAGCAGCCAAGGGCTAGCGGGAGTTGGGGAGCAGTACTTC. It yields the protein CASSQGLAGVGEQYF.

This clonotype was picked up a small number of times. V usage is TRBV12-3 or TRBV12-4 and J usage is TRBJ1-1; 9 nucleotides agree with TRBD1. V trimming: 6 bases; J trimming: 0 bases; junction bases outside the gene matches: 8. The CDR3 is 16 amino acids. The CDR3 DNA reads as TGTGCCAGCAGCCGGGACAGGGCCCTAATGAACACTGAAGCTTTCTTT. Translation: CASSRDRALMNTEAFF.

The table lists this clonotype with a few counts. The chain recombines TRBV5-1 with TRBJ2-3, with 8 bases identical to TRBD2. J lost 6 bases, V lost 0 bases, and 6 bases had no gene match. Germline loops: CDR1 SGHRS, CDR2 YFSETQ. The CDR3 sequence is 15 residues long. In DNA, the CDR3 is TGCGCCAGCAGCTTGGGGACTAGCAGTTTTGATACGCAGTATTTT. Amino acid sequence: CASSLGTSSFDTQYF.

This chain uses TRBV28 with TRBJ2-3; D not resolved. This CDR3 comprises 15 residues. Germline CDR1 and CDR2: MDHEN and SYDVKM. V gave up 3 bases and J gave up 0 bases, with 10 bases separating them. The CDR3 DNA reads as TGTGCCAGCAGTTTTGTATCGAGTAGCACAGATACGCAGTATTTT. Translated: CASSFVSSSTDTQYF.

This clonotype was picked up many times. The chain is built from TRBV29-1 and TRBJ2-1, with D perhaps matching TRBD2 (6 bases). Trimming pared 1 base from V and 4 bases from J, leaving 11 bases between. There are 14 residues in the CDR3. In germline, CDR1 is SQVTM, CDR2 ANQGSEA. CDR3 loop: CSVEGGDFYNEQFF. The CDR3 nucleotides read TGCAGCGTTGAAGGGGGGGACTTTTACAATGAGCAGTTCTTC.

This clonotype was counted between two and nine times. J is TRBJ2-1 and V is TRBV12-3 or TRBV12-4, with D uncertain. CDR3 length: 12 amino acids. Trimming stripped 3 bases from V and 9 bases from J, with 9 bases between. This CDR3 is CASSLSLGEQFF. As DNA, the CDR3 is TGTGCCAGCAGTTTGTCTCTTGGTGAGCAGTTCTTC.

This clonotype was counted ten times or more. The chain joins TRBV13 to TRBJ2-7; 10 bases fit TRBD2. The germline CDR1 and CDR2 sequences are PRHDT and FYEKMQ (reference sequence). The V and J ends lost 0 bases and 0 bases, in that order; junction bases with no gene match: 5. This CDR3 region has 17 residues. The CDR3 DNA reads TGTGCCAGCAGCTTAGGACTAGCGGGACGAAGCTCCTACGAGCAGTACTTC. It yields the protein CASSLGLAGRSSYEQYF.

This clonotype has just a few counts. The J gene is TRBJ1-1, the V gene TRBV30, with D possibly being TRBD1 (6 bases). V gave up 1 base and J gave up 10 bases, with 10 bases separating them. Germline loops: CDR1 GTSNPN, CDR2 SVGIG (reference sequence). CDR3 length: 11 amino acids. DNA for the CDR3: TGTGCCTGGAGTGACGCCAGGGGAGCTTTCTTT. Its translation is CAWSDARGAFF.

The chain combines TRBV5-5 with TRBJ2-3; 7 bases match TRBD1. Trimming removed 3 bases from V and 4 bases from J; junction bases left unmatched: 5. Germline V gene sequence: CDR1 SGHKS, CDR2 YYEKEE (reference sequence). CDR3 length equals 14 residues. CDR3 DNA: TGTGCCAGCAGCTGGGGCAGGGGGTCAGATACGCAGTATTTT. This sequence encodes CASSWGRGSDTQYF.

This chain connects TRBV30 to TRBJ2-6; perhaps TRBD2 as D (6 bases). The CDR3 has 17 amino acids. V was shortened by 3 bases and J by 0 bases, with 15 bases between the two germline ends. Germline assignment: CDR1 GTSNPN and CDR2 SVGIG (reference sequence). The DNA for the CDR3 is TGTGCCTGGAGCCCAAAGGGACTCGGCTCTGGGGCCAACGTCCTGACTTTC. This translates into CAWSPKGLGSGANVLTF.

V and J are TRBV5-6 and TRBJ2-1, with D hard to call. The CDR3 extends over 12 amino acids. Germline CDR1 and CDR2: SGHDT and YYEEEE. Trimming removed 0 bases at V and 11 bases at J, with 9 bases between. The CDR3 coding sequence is TGTGCCAGCAGCTTGGACTTTGCACAGCAGTTCTTC. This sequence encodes CASSLDFAQQFF.

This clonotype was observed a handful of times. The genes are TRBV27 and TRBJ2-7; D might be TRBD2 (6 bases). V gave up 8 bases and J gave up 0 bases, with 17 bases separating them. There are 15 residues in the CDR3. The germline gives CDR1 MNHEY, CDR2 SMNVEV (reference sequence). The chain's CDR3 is CASPYPAGSSYEQYF. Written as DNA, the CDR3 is TGTGCCAGCCCCTACCCCGCGGGGAGCTCCTACGAGCAGTACTTC.